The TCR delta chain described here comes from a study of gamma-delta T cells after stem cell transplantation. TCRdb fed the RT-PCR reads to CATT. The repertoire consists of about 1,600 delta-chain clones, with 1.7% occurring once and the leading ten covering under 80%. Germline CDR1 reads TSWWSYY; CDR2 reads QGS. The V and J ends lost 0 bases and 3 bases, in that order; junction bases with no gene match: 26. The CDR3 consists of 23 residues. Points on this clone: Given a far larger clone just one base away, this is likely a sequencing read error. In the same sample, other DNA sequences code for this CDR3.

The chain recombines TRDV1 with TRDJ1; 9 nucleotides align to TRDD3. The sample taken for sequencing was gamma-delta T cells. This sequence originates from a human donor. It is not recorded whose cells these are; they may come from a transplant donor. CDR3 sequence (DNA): TGTGCTCTTGGGGAACTGCGGTTGTACTGGGGGACGCCGAGCCGGCCGGACTCCGATAAACTCATCTTT. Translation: CALGELRLYWGTPSRPDSDKLIF.